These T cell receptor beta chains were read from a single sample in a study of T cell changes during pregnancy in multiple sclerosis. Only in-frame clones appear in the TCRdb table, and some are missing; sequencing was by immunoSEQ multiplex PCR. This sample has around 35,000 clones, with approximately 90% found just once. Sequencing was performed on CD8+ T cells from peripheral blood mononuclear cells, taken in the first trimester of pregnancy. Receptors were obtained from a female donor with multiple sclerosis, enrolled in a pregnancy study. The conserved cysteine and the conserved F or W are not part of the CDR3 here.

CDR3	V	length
ASSPLLAGEDEQY	TRBV28	13
ASSQARTGGFYEQY	TRBV4-1	14
ASSLLVGGTEAF	TRBV27	12
ASRGLPGHDYEQY	TRBV6-1	13
ASSSELAGMYEQY	TRBV4-2	13
ASSDGEYNEQF	TRBV6-4	11
ASSGGGSTDTQY	TRBV6-4	12
ASSQFGRADSTDTQY	TRBV4-1	15
ASSQDRGLDEAF	TRBV4-2	12
ASSPITGELF	TRBV7-6	10
ASSLVTGPRETQY	TRBV9	13
SVEVELAGAEEQF	TRBV29-1	13
ASSLGPSGSVTDTQY	TRBV28	15
ASSLGPGQGSPTLH	TRBV5-4	14
ASSIDKNTEAF	TRBV19	11
ASSQEWAGGYEQY	TRBV4-3	13
ASLPLAGGGNEQF	TRBV10-2	13
ASSTTRRGGTEAF	TRBV11-2	13
ASSQTGERGYEQY	TRBV7-9	13
ASRLAKEQGLACYNEQF	TRBV12-2	17
ASSYGTGEDNEQF	TRBV6-5	13
ASSESDTGELF	TRBV6-1	11
ASSLELAGVVMIEQY	TRBV7-9	15
ASSPYRVTDTQY	TRBV7-8	12
ASSWTGAGYT	TRBV7-9	10